The 5 T cell receptor beta chains below come from one sample, sequenced in a study of T cells after posttransplantation cyclophosphamide. A marrow graft followed busulfan-fludarabine conditioning, with cyclophosphamide on days +3 and +4. The repertoire was sequenced with immunoSEQ multiplex PCR; TCRdb's copy has only in-frame clones and lacks some. The table shows around 37,000 clones, with 78% occurring only once. Sequenced material: CD4+ T cells sorted from blood, taken 1,700 to 2,000 days after a stem cell transplant with posttransplant cyclophosphamide. These receptors were collected from a female patient aged 40-49 years who received an allogeneic stem cell transplant from a related donor, was CMV-positive, and had no GVHD. Some T cells here may be from the graft donor.

The rearrangement joins TRBV4-1 to TRBJ2-3, with D perhaps TRBD1 (5 bases). V lost 6 bases and J lost 5, with 15 bases in between. Per the germline V gene, CDR1 is MGHRA and CDR2 is YSYEKL. The CDR3 runs to 14 residues. CDR3 sequence reads: CASRLDRGRDTQYF. In DNA, the CDR3 is TGCGCCAGCAGGCTCGATAGGGGCAGAGATACGCAGTATTTT.

The chain is built from TRBV7-8 and TRBJ1-1; 10 bases agree with TRBD1. CDR3 length equals 14 residues. Trimming took 5 bases from V and 10 from J; bases not matched to a gene: 10. Germline CDR1 reads SGHVS; CDR2 reads FQNEAQ. The CDR3 spells CASSRPPGQGSAFF. For the CDR3, the DNA is TGTGCCAGCAGCCGTCCTCCGGGACAGGGGTCAGCTTTCTTT. Filled out from reference TRBV7-8 and TRBJ1-1, the complete variable domain reads GAGVSQSPRYKVAKRGQDVALRCDPISGHVSLFWYQQALGQGPEFLTYFQNEAQLDKSGLPSDRFFAERPEGSVSTLKIQRTQQEDSAVYLCASSRPPGQGSAFFGQGTRLTVV.

The rearrangement joins TRBV5-5 to TRBJ2-3, with D maybe TRBD2 (6 bases). This CDR3 has 16 residues. V lost 3 bases to trimming and J lost 3 bases, with 17 bases between them. CDR1 and CDR2 from the germline V gene are SGHKS and YYEKEE (reference sequence). CDR3 sequence: CASSSGAPGQTDTQYF. CDR3 in DNA: TGTGCCAGCAGCTCGGGAGCCCCCGGGCAGACAGATACGCAGTATTTT.

The chain uses TRBV5-1 and TRBJ2-1, with TRBD2 identical over 10 bases. Germline loops: CDR1 SGHRS, CDR2 YFSETQ. J lost 5 bases, V lost 3 bases, and 8 bases had no gene match. CDR3 length: 16 residues. This CDR3 is CASSSVTSGVHNEQFF. The CDR3, as DNA: TGCGCCAGCAGCTCCGTAACTAGCGGGGTTCACAATGAGCAGTTCTTC.

The chain employs TRBV29-1 and TRBJ1-5; the D is unclear. The CDR3 spans 12 residues. Germline V gene lookup returns CDR1 SQVTM and CDR2 ANQGSEA. V shed 6 bases and J shed 4 bases, with 10 bases lying between them. The CDR3 sequence: CSVGGGNQPQHF. CDR3 bases: TGCAGCGTAGGAGGCGGAAATCAGCCCCAGCATTTT.